This passage covers 9 T cell receptor beta chains from one sample sequenced in a study of blood T cells in healthy people across ages. Then a second PCR, running roughly 7 to 11 cycles, was carried out with a sample-barcoded 5' primer and a J-beta primer mix. TCRdb recomputed calls from the 5' RACE reads with MiXCR, one row per CDR3 protein. The sample has around 2 million distinct CDR3 sequences; around 42% are singletons. Sequencing was done on a sample of blood. The receptors originated from a human donor in good health.

The genes are TRBV6-5 and TRBJ2-7; D gene unclear. Germline-derived CDR1 and CDR2 are MNHEY and SVGAGI. The CDR3 spans 15 residues. The V end lost 6 bases, the J end lost 0 bases, and 15 bases lay between the germline ends. The chain's CDR3 is CASSHALHTSYEQYF. The CDR3 coding sequence is TGTGCCAGCAGCCATGCCCTGCACACCTCCTACGAGCAGTACTTC.

This clonotype was recorded only once. The genes are TRBV7-8 and TRBJ2-1; D might be TRBD1 (6 bases). Germline-derived CDR1 and CDR2 are SGHVS and FQNEAQ. V was trimmed by 1 base and J by 7 bases, leaving 14 bases between them. This CDR3 has 15 amino acids. The CDR3 nucleotides read TGTGCCAGCAGCTTAGAACAGGGAATTTGGAATGAGCAGTTCTTC. This sequence encodes CASSLEQGIWNEQFF. The variable domain in full, completed from reference TRBV7-8 and TRBJ2-1, reads GAGVSQSPRYKVAKRGQDVALRCDPISGHVSLFWYQQALGQGPEFLTYFQNEAQLDKSGLPSDRFFAERPEGSVSTLKIQRTQQEDSAVYLCASSLEQGIWNEQFFGPGTRLTVL.

The chain links TRBV5-1 to TRBJ1-2; D remains unclear. The germline V gene encodes CDR1 SGHRS and CDR2 YFSETQ. This CDR3 has 14 residues. V dropped 2 bases and J dropped 4 bases, with 12 bases sitting between them. The CDR3 protein is CASSFTRELYGYTF. The CDR3 DNA follows: TGCGCCAGCAGCTTTACTAGGGAACTCTATGGCTACACCTTC.

This clonotype has a handful of counts. V and J are TRBV12-3 or TRBV12-4 and TRBJ1-4; D gene unclear. V gave up 8 bases and J gave up 7 bases, with 8 bases separating them. The length of the CDR3 is 11 residues. DNA of the CDR3: TGTGCCAGCGGGGTGGCTGAAAAACTGTTTTTT. Protein product: CASGVAEKLFF.

The chain combines TRBV9 with TRBJ2-4, with 10 bases lining up with TRBD1. The junction had 7 bases not matched to a gene; V was cut back by 0 bases and J by 13 bases. There are 14 residues in the CDR3. Per germline, CDR1 SGDLS and CDR2 YYNGEE. CDR3 in amino acids: CASSVGTGGEEQYF. The CDR3 nucleotides read TGTGCCAGCAGCGTAGGGACAGGGGGAGAGGAGCAGTACTTC.

The chain uses TRBV20-1 and TRBJ1-1; a weak D match, TRBD1 (6 bases). CDR1 is DFQATT, CDR2 SNEGSKA, per germline (reference sequence). The CDR3 covers 14 residues. V gave up 4 bases and J gave up 9 bases, with 21 bases separating them. CDR3 region: CSAKLGHGGEQAFF. CDR3 bases: TGCAGTGCTAAGTTGGGGCACGGGGGCGAGCAAGCTTTCTTT.

The chain recombines TRBV9 with TRBJ2-1; D gene uncertain. This CDR3 comprises 12 residues. CDR1 is SGDLS and CDR2 is YYNGEE in the germline V gene. V was pared by 2 bases and J by 9 bases, with 9 bases between. The CDR3 protein is CASSVGWGEQFF. The DNA for the CDR3 is TGTGCCAGCAGCGTCGGATGGGGTGAGCAGTTCTTC.

The chain combines TRBV5-5 with TRBJ2-7; D is unresolved. This CDR3 has 14 residues. The V gene lost 1 base and the J gene lost 5 bases, with 13 bases spanning the gap. Germline assignment: CDR1 SGHKS and CDR2 YYEKEE (reference sequence). As DNA, the CDR3 is TGTGCCAGCAGCTTGTATTCCCCTCTCGACGAGCAGTACTTC. It is translated as CASSLYSPLDEQYF.

About this clonotype: A read error is possible here, since a much larger clone lies one base away. The rearrangement joins TRBV4-1 to TRBJ2-2, with D possibly TRBD2 on 6 matching bases. Trimming pared 0 bases from V and 3 bases from J, leaving 14 bases between. CDR1 is MGHRA, CDR2 YSYEKL, per germline. This CDR3 comprises 17 residues. The CDR3 sequence is CASSQEGGVWDTGELFF. In DNA, the CDR3 is TGCGCCAGCAGCCAAGAGGGCGGGGTGTGGGACACCGGGGAGCTGTTTTTT.